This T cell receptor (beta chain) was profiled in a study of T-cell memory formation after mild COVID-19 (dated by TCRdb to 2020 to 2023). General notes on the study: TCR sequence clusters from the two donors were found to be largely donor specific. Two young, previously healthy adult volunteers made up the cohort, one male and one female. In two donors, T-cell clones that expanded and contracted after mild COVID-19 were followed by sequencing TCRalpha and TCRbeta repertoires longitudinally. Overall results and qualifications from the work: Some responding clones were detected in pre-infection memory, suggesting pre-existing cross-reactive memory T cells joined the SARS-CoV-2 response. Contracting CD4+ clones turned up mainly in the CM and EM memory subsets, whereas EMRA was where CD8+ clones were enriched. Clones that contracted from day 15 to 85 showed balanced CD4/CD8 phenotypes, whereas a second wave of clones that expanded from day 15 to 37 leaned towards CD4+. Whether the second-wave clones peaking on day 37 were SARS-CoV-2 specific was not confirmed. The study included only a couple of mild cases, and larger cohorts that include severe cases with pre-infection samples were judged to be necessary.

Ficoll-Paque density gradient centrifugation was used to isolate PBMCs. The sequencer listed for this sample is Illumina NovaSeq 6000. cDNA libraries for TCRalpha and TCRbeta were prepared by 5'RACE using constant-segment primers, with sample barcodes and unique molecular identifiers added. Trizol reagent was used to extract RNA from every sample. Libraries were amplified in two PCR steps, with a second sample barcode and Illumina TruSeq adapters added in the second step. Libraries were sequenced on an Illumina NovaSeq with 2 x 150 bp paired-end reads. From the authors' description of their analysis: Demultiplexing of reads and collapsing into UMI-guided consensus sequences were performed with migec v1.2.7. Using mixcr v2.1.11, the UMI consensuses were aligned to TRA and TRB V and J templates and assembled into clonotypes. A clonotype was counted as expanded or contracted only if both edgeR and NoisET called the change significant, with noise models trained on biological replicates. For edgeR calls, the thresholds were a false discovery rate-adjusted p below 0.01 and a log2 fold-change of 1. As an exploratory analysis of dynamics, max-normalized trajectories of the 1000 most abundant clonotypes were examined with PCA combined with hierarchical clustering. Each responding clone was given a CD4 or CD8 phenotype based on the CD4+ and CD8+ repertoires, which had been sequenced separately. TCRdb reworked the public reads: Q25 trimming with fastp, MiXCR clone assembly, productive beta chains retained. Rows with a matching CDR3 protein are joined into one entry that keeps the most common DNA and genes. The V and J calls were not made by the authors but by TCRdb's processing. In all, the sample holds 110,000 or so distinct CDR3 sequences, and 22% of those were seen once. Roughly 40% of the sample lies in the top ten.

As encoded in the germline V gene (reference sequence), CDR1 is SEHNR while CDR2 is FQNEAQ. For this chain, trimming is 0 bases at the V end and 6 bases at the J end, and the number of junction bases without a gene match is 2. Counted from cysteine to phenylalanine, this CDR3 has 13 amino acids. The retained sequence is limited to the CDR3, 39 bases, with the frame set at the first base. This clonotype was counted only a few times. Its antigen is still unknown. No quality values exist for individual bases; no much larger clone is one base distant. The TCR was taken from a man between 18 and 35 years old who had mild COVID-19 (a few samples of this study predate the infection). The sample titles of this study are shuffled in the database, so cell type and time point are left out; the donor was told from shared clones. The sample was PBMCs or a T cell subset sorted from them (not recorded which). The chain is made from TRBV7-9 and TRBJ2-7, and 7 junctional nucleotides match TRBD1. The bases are TGTGCCAGCAGCTTAGCCCGGACAGGCGAGCAGTACTTC. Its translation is CASSLARTGEQYF. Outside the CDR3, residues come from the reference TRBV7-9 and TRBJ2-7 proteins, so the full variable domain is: DTGVSQNPRHKITKRGQNVTFRCDPISEHNRLYWYRQTLGQGPEFLTYFQNEAQLEKSRLLSDRFSAERPKGSFSTLEIQRTEQGDSAMYLCASSLARTGEQYFGPGTRLTVT.